These 12 T cell receptor beta chains came from one sample sequenced in a study of T cell repertoires in cytomegalovirus infection. One entry per CDR3 protein results from TCRdb running MiXCR on the reads. The table shows some 300,000 distinct CDR3 sequences, with roughly 17% occurring only once. The sequencing input was PBMCs. The receptors come from a human donor in good health (CMV status not recorded). Some clones in this sample may be carry-over from other donors' samples.

This clonotype showed up many times. The J gene is TRBJ2-2, the V gene TRBV7-3, with 14 bases fitting TRBD2. Per the germline V gene, CDR1 is SGHTA and CDR2 is FQGTGA. V trimming: 8 bases; J trimming: 0 bases; junction bases outside the gene matches: 14. This CDR3 has 20 amino acids. CDR3 region: CASSPVGLAGGQTNTGELFF. In nucleotides, the CDR3 is TGTGCCAGCTCCCCGGTCGGACTAGCGGGGGGTCAAACGAACACCGGGGAGCTGTTTTTT.

The chain is built from TRBV12-3 or TRBV12-4 and TRBJ2-2; D is perhaps TRBD2 (6 bases). V lost 5 bases, J lost 4 bases, and 8 bases lay in between. The CDR3 is 13 amino acids. CDR3 sequence reads: CASSAGRTGELFF. DNA for the CDR3: TGTGCCAGCAGTGCGGGGCGCACCGGGGAGCTGTTTTTT.

This clonotype appeared once. The gene calls are TRBV20-1 and TRBJ2-2; perhaps TRBD1 as D (6 bases). CDR3 length equals 15 residues. V was shortened by 6 bases and J by 1 base, with 15 bases between the two germline ends. Looked up from germline, CDR1 is DFQATT and CDR2 is SNEGSKA (reference sequence). The CDR3, as DNA: TGCAGTGCCCTGCCGGGACACTGGAACACCGGGGAGCTGTTTTTT. Amino acids: CSALPGHWNTGELFF.

The V call is TRBV12-3 or TRBV12-4, the J call TRBJ2-7; D assignment may be TRBD1 or TRBD2 (5 bases each). V dropped 6 bases and J dropped 3 bases, with 15 bases sitting between them. The CDR3 has 14 residues. CDR3 in DNA: TGTGCCAGCAGAGGGACGGCCCGAGACTACGAGCAGTACTTC. Translating it yields CASRGTARDYEQYF.

This clonotype was seen at least ten times. CDR3 bases: TGTGCCAGCAGTGCGAGCCAGGGGGACCGTTCACCCCTCCACTTT. Amino acid sequence: CASSASQGDRSPLHF. The gene calls are TRBV28 and TRBJ1-6, with 7 bases matching TRBD1. The CDR3 has 15 residues. J gave up 9 bases and V 5 bases, and 10 bases lay outside the gene matches. The germline V gene encodes CDR1 MDHEN and CDR2 SYDVKM.

CDR3 residues: CASSATTGTAGEQYF. In DNA, the CDR3 is TGTGCCAGCAGTGCCACTACCGGGACAGCCGGCGAGCAGTACTTC. The chain links TRBV25-1 to TRBJ2-7; TRBD1 matches 7 bases. CDR1 is MGHDK and CDR2 is SYGVNS in the germline V gene. CDR3 length equals 15 residues. The ends lost 4 bases at V and 6 bases at J; junction bases unmatched: 12.

In its sample, this clonotype was seen many times. This chain connects TRBV5-8 to TRBJ2-1; TRBD1 aligns across 8 bases. With V trimmed by 4 bases and J by 5 bases, 11 bases remained unmatched. CDR3 length: 16 amino acids. Looked up from germline, CDR1 is SGHTS and CDR2 is YDEGEE. The CDR3 here is CASSKWAAGGNNEQFF. The CDR3 nucleotides read TGTGCCAGCAGCAAATGGGCGGCAGGGGGCAACAATGAGCAGTTCTTC.

The V call is TRBV5-6, the J call TRBJ2-7, with TRBD1 matching over 10 bases. After removal of 4 bases from V and 10 bases from J, the junction contained 14 bases not matched to a gene. Germline loops: CDR1 SGHDT, CDR2 YYEEEE. The CDR3 loop spans 15 amino acids. CDR3 region: CASSQGQGVLPPQYF. The CDR3 DNA is TGTGCCAGCAGCCAAGGACAGGGGGTACTTCCTCCCCAGTACTTC.

This clonotype was picked up many times. The chain is built from TRBV7-2 and TRBJ1-5; D ambiguous. Germline V gives CDR1 SGHTA, CDR2 FQGNSA. The CDR3 spans 13 residues. The V end was cut by 3 bases, the J end by 5 bases, with 8 bases between. The CDR3 DNA sequence: TGTGCCAGCAGCTTTTTGGTTCATCAGCCCCAGCATTTT. It yields the protein CASSFLVHQPQHF.

This clonotype has only a few counts. The gene calls are TRBV7-8 and TRBJ1-1; weak D call: TRBD1 (5 bases). CDR1 SGHVS and CDR2 FQNEAQ come from the germline V gene. Trimming stripped 0 bases from V and 4 bases from J, with 12 bases between. The CDR3 is 15 residues long. CDR3 protein: CASSLAQGSGTEAFF. CDR3 coding DNA: TGTGCCAGCAGCTTAGCGCAGGGATCGGGCACTGAAGCTTTCTTT.

The table lists this clonotype with many counts. The chain couples TRBV28 to TRBJ2-7; no reliable D call. Looked up from germline, CDR1 is MDHEN and CDR2 is SYDVKM. The V end lost 8 bases, the J end lost 7 bases, and 15 bases lay between the germline ends. The CDR3 totals 12 residues. The CDR3 loop is CASSSGPREQYF. In DNA, the CDR3 is TGTGCCAGCTCGTCAGGCCCCAGAGAGCAGTACTTC.

This clonotype was detected ten times or more. The chain combines TRBV7-2 with TRBJ2-7, with D maybe TRBD1 (5 bases). CDR3 length: 14 amino acids. Germline V gene data show CDR1 as SGHTA and CDR2 as FQGNSA. V was trimmed by 2 bases and J by 6 bases, leaving 14 bases between them. DNA of the CDR3: TGTGCCAGCAGCTTAATTAGCCAGGGTTCCGAGCAGTACTTC. Translation gives CASSLISQGSEQYF.